The clone carrying this T cell receptor (beta chain) was seen only a few times. Antigen specificity is unknown. This sample stems from a study of identical twins. Germline V gives CDR1 DFQATT, CDR2 SNEGSKA (reference sequence). Between the trimmed V and J ends, which lost 3 bases and 5 bases, there was a span of 21 bases. CDR3 length: 16 residues. Notes on the study in general: Excess sharing between twins was weaker in beta out-of-frame sequences.

One entry per CDR3 protein, called by TCRdb with MiXCR from the 5' RACE reads. The data hold approximately 550,000 distinct CDR3 sequences, with more than 20% observed a single time. A further study also used this sample, focusing on yellow fever vaccine responses in identical twins.

The receptor comes from a woman aged 18-29 years in good health. What was sequenced was CD4+ T cells sorted from blood. The J gene is TRBJ2-3, the V gene TRBV20-1, with a tentative D call TRBD2 (6 bases). The CDR3 loop reads CSASRVSGNGVDTQYF. Written as DNA, the CDR3 is TGCAGTGCTAGTCGGGTTAGCGGAAATGGGGTAGATACGCAGTATTTT.